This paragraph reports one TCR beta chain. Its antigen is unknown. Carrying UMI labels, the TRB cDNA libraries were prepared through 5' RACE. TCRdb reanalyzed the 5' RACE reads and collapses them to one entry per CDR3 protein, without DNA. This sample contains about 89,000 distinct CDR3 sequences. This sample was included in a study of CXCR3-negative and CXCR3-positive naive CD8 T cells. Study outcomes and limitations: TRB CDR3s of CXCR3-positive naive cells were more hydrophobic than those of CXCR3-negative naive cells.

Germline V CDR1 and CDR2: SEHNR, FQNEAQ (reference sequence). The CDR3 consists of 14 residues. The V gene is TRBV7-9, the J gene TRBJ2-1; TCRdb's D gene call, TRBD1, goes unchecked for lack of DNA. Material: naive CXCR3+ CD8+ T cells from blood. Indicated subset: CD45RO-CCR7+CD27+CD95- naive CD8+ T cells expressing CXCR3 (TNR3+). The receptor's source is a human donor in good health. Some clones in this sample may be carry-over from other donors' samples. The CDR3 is CASSFLDRGLEQFF.